Each of the 2 T cell receptor beta chains below was sequenced from the same sample in a study of blood T cell repertoires in COVID-19. Sequencing used immunoSEQ multiplex PCR; TCRdb keeps in-frame clones, though not all of them. Of approximately 210,000 clones detected, approximately 91% appear once; the ten largest clones hold 0.72%. Sequencing was carried out using peripheral blood. These receptors were taken from a man in his forties or fifties with acute or convalescent COVID-19.

The V gene is TRBV27, the J gene TRBJ2-1; 8 positions agree with TRBD2. There are 14 residues in the CDR3. J was trimmed by 9 bases and V by 4 bases; bases with no gene match: 8. The germline CDR1 and CDR2 sequences are MNHEY and SMNVEV (reference sequence). CDR3 residues: CASSSGLGPSEQFF. DNA for the CDR3: TGTGCCAGCAGTTCGGGACTAGGTCCTAGTGAGCAGTTCTTC.

V and J are TRBV19 and TRBJ2-1; 12 nucleotides line up with TRBD2. CDR3 length: 15 amino acids. The V and J ends lost 5 bases and 6 bases, in that order; junction bases with no gene match: 5. Per the germline V gene, CDR1 is LNHDA and CDR2 is SQIVND (reference sequence). This CDR3 reads CASSLLAGGLNEQFF. The CDR3 DNA reads as TGTGCCAGTAGTCTCCTAGCGGGGGGGCTCAATGAGCAGTTCTTC.